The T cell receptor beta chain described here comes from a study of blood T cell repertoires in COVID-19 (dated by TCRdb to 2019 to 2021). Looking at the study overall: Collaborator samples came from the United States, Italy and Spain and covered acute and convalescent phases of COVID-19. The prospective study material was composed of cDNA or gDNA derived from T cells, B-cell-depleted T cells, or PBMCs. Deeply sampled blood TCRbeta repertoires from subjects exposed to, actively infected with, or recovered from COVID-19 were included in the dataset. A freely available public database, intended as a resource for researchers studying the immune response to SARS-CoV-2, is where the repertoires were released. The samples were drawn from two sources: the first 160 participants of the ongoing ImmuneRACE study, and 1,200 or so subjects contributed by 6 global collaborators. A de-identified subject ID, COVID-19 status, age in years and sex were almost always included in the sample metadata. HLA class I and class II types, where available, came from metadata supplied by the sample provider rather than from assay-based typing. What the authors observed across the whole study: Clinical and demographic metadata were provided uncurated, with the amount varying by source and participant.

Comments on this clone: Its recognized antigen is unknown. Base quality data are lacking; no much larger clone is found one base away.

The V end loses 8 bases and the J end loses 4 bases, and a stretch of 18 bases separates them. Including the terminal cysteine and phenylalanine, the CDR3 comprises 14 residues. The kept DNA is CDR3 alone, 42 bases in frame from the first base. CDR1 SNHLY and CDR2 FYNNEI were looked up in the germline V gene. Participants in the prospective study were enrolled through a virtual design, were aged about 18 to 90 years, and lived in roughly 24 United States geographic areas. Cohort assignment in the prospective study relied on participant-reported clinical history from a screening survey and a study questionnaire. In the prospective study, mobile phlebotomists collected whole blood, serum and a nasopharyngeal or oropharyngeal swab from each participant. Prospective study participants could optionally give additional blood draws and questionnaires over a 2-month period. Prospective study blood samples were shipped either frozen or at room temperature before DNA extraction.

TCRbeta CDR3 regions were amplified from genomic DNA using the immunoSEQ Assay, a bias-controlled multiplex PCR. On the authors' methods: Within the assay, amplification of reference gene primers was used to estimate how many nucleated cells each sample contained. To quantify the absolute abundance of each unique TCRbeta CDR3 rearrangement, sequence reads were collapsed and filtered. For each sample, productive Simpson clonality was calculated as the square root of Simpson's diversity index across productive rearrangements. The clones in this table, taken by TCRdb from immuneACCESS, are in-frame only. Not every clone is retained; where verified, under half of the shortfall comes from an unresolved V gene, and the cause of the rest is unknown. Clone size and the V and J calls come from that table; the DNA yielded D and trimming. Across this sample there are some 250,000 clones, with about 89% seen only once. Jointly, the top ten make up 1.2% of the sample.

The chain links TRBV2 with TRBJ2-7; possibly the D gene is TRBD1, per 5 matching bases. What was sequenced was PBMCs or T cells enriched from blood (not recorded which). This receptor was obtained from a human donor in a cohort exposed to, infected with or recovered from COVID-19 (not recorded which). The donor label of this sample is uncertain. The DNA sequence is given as TGTGCCAGCGCCCAAGGGGCAGCCAGTTACGAGCAGTACTTC. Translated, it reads CASAQGAASYEQYF. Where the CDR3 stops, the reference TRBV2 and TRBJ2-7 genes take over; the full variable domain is EPEVTQTPSHQVTQMGQEVILRCVPISNHLYFYWYRQILGQKVEFLVSFYNNEISEKSEIFDDQFSVERPDGSNFTLKIRSTKLEDSAMYFCASAQGAASYEQYFGPGTRLTVT.